This TCR beta chain was recorded in a study of blood T cell repertoires in COVID-19. Background on the study: Donors in the United States, Italy and Spain gave samples during acute or convalescent COVID-19. The cDNA or gDNA used as material had been derived from T cells, B-cell-depleted T cells, or PBMCs.

Authors' processing steps: Estimates of nucleated cell counts were drawn from the amplification of reference gene primers. Using immunoSEQ multiplex PCR, the repertoire was profiled, and TCRdb retains in-frame clones only, with some absent. V and J calls and clone size are given by that table; D and trimming were obtained from the DNA. The sample yields about 110,000 clones, 65% to 80% seen once. This CDR3 comprises 16 residues. Trimming removed 0 bases from V and 4 bases from J; junction bases left unmatched: 5. Germline V gene lookup returns CDR1 MNHEY and CDR2 SVGAGI. There are a few counts of this clone.

The sample taken for sequencing was peripheral blood. The TCR originated in an older woman with acute or convalescent COVID-19. The chain joins TRBV6-5 to TRBJ1-3; 8 bases agree with TRBD1. CDR3 amino acids: CASSYSTGDAGNTIYF. CDR3 nucleotides: TGTGCCAGCAGTTACTCGACAGGGGATGCGGGAAACACCATATATTTT.